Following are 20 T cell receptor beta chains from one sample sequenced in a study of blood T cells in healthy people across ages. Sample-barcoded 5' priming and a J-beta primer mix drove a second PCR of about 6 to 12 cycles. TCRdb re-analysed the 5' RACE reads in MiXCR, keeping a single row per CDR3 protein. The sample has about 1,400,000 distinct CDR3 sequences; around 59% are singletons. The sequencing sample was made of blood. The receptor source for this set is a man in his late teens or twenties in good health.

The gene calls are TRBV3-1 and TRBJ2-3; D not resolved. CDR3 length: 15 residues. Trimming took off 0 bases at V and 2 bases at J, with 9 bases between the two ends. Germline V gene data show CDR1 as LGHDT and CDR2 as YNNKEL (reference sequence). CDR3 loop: CASSQDKLLTDTQYF. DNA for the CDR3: TGTGCCAGCAGCCAAGATAAATTACTCACAGATACGCAGTATTTT.

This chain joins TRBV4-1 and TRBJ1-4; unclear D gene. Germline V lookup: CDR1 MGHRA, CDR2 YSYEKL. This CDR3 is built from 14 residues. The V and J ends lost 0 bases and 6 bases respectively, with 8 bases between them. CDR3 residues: CASSQDQVDEKLFF. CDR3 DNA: TGCGCCAGCAGCCAAGATCAGGTGGATGAAAAACTGTTTTTT.

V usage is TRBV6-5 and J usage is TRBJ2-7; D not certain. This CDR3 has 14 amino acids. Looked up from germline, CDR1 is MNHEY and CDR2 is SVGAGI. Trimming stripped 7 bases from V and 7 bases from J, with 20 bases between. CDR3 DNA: TGTGCCAGCACCCGAAGTCTGACCCTGGGGGAGCAGTACTTC. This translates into CASTRSLTLGEQYF.

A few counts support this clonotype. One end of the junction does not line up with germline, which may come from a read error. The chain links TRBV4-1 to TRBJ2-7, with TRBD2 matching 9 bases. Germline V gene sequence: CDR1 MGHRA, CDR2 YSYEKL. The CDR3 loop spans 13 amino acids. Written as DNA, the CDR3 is TGTGCCAGTAGTCGGACTAGCGCCTACGAGCAGTACTTC. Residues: CASSRTSAYEQYF.

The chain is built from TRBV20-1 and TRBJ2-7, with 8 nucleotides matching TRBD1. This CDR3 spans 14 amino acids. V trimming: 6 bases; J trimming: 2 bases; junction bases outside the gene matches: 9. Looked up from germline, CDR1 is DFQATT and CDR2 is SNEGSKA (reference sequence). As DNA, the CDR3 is TGCAGTGCAACTCCCGGACAGGGTGCCTACGAGCAGTACTTC. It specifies CSATPGQGAYEQYF.

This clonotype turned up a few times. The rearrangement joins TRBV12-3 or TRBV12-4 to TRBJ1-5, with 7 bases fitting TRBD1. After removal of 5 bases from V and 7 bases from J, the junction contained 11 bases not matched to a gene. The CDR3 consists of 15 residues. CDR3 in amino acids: CASSRDQGGEQPQHF. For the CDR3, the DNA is TGTGCCAGCAGTCGTGATCAGGGGGGAGAGCAGCCCCAGCATTTT.

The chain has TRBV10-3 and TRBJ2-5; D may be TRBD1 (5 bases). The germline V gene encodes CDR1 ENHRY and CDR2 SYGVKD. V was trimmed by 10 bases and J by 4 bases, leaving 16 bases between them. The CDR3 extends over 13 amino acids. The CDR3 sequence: CATGKGQGETQYF. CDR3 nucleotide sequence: TGTGCCACCGGAAAGGGGCAAGGAGAGACCCAGTACTTC.

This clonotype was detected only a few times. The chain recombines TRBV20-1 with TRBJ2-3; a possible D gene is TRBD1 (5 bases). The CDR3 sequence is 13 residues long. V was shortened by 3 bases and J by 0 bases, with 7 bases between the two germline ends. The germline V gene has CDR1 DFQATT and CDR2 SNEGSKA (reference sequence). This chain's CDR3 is CSARGPSTDTQYF. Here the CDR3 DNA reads TGCAGTGCTAGGGGGCCGAGCACAGATACGCAGTATTTT.

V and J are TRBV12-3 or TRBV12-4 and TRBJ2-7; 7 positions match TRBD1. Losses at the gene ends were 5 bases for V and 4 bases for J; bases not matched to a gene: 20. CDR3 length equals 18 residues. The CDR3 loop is CASSQYLTTGSPLYEQYF. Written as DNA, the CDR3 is TGTGCCAGCAGTCAATACCTTACGACAGGGTCCCCCCTTTACGAGCAGTACTTC.

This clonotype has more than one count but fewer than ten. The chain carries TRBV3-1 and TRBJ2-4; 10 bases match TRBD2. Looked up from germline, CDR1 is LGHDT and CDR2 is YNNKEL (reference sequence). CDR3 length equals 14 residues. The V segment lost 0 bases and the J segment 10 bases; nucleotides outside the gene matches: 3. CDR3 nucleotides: TGTGCCAGCAGCCAAGATCGGACTAGCGGTATTCAGTACTTC. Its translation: CASSQDRTSGIQYF.

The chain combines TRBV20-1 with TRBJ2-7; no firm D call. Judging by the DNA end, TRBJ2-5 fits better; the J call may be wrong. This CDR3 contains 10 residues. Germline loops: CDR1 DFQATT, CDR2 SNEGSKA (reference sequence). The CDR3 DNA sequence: TGCAGTGCTATGTCATTGACCCAGTACTTC. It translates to CSAMSLTQYF.

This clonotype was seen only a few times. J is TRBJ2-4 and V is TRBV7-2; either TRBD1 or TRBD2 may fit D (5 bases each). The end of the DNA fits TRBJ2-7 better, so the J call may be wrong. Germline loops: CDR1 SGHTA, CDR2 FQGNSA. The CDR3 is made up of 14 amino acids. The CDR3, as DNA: TGTGCCAGCAGCTCCCGGGACCCCCGTTACGAGCAGTACTTC. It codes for CASSSRDPRYEQYF.

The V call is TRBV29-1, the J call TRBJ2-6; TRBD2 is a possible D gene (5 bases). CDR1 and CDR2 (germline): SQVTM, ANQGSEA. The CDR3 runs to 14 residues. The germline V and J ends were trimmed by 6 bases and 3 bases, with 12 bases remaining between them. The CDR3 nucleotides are TGCAGCGTGACGGCGGGCCATGGGGCCAACGTCCTGACTTTC. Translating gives CSVTAGHGANVLTF. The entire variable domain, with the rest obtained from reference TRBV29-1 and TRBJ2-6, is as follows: SAVISQKPSRDICQRGTSLTIQCQVDSQVTMMFWYRQQPGQSLTLIATANQGSEATYESGFVIDKFPISRPNLTFSTLTVSNMSPEDSSIYLCSVTAGHGANVLTFGAGSRLTVL.

CDR3 coding DNA: TGTGCCAGCAGTTTGCAGGGCACAGCCTATGGCTACACCTTC. The encoded protein is CASSLQGTAYGYTF. The chain has TRBV6-2 or TRBV6-3 and TRBJ1-2; D perhaps matches TRBD1 (5 bases). The CDR3 length is 14 residues. V was trimmed by 4 bases and J by 4 bases, leaving 13 bases between them. From germline, CDR1 is MNHEY and CDR2 SVGEGT.

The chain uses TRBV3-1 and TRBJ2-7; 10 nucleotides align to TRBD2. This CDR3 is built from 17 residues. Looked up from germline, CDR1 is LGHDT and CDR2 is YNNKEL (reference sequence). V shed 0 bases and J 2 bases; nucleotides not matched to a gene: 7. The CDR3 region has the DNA TGTGCCAGCAGCCAAGAAGGACTAGCGGCTTATACCTACGAGCAGTACTTC. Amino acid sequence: CASSQEGLAAYTYEQYF.

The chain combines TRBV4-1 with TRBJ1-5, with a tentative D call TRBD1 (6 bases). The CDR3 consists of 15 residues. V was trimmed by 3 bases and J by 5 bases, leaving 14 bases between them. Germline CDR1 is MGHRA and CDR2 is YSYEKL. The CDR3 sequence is CASSQSDRNYQPQHF. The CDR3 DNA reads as TGCGCCAGCAGCCAGTCTGACAGGAATTATCAGCCCCAGCATTTT.

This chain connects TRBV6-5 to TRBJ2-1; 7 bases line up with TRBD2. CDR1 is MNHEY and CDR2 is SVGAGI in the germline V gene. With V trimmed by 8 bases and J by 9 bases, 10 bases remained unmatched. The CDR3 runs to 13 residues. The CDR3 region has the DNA TGTGCCAGCGGGGGGAGGGAATTGAGTGAGCAGTTCTTC. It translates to CASGGRELSEQFF.

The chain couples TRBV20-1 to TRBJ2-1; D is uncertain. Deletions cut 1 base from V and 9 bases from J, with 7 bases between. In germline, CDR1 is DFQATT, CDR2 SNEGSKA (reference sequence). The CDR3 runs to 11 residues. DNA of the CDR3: TGCAGTGCTAGAGGGACCGGTGAGCAGTTCTTC. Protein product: CSARGTGEQFF.

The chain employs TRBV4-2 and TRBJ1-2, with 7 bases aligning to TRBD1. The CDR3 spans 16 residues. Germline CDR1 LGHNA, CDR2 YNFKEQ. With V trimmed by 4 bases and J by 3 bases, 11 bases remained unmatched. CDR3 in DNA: TGTGCCAGCAGCCCTCGACAGGGAAGTCGGGACTATGGCTACACCTTC. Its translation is CASSPRQGSRDYGYTF.

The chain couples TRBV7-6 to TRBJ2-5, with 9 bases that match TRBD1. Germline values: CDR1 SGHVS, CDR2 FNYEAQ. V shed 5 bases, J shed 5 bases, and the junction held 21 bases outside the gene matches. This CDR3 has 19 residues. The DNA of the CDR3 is TGTGCCAGCAGCCCCTACCACGTACAGGGGGCCGTCTATGGGGAGACCCAGTACTTC. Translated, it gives CASSPYHVQGAVYGETQYF.